The 21 T cell receptor beta chains reported below all come from one sample, sequenced in a study of glioma-infiltrating T cells after dendritic cell vaccination. Measured with immunoSEQ multiplex PCR; TCRdb has only the in-frame clones, and not every one. The table has tens of thousands of clones, roughly 85% seen once. As to time point: after dendritic cell vaccination, including at tumor progression/relapse. Material: blood, obtained after dendritic cell vaccination. These receptors came from a human donor with glioblastoma.

V and J are TRBV28 and TRBJ2-7; 7 nucleotides align to TRBD1. Trimming took 3 bases from V and 9 from J; bases not matched to a gene: 8. The CDR3 length is 13 residues. CDR1 is MDHEN and CDR2 is SYDVKM in the germline V gene. The CDR3 loop is CASSFVGTGAQYF. For the CDR3, the DNA is TGTGCCAGCAGTTTTGTGGGCACAGGGGCGCAGTACTTC.

This sequence joins TRBV27 and TRBJ1-2; 7 nucleotides agree with TRBD1. Germline V gene data show CDR1 as MNHEY and CDR2 as SMNVEV (reference sequence). There are 14 residues in the CDR3. V lost 2 bases to trimming and J lost 5 bases; unmatched junction nucleotides: 5. CDR3 protein: CASSLRTGGYGYTF. The CDR3 nucleotides read TGTGCCAGCAGTTTACGGACAGGAGGATATGGCTACACCTTC.

The CDR3 region is CASSRTSGSAETQYF. Written as DNA, the CDR3 is TGTGCCAGCAGCCGGACTAGCGGGAGTGCAGAGACCCAGTACTTC. J is TRBJ2-5 and V is TRBV6-4; the match to TRBD2 covers 13 bases. The CDR3 is made up of 15 amino acids. With 6 bases clipped from V and 4 bases from J, the junction kept 5 bases outside the gene matches. Germline-derived CDR1 and CDR2 are MRHNA and SNTAGT.

The table lists this clone with a count of one. The chain combines TRBV5-4 with TRBJ2-5; D is perhaps TRBD1 (6 bases). Germline-derived CDR1 and CDR2 are SGHNT and YYREEE (reference sequence). The CDR3 is made up of 15 amino acids. V was cut by 0 bases and J by 2 bases, with 11 bases left in between. The CDR3 protein is CASSLEGDTQETQYF. In DNA form, the CDR3 reads TGTGCCAGCAGCTTGGAGGGGGACACACAAGAGACCCAGTACTTC. Full variable domain (outside the CDR3, taken from reference TRBV5-4 and TRBJ2-5): ETGVTQSPTHLIKTRGQQVTLRCSSQSGHNTVSWYQQALGQGPQFIFQYYREEENGRGNFPPRFSGLQFPNYSSELNVNALELDDSALYLCASSLEGDTQETQYFGPGTRLLVL.

V is TRBV28 and J is TRBJ1-2, with 7 bases identical to TRBD1. There are 15 residues in the CDR3. Germline V lookup: CDR1 MDHEN, CDR2 SYDVKM. Trimming at V came to 6 bases and at J to 3 bases, leaving 10 bases not matched to a gene. CDR3: CASSPTGAVDYGYTF. For the CDR3, the DNA is TGTGCCAGCAGCCCAACAGGGGCTGTTGACTATGGCTACACCTTC.

The J gene is TRBJ2-7, the V gene TRBV5-4; 8 nucleotides agree with TRBD2. Germline V gene lookup returns CDR1 SGHNT and CDR2 YYREEE (reference sequence). The CDR3 consists of 16 residues. V was pared by 4 bases and J by 6 bases, with 15 bases of the junction left unmatched. CDR3 sequence (DNA): TGTGCCAGCAGCCGGGGGGTAGCGGGGAATGTGGGCGAGCAGTACTTC. Amino acids: CASSRGVAGNVGEQYF.

The CDR3 bases are TGCAGCATGAGAGGATTTTCTAGCGGGAGCACAGATACGCAGTATTTT. It is translated as CSMRGFSSGSTDTQYF. The chain joins TRBV29-1 to TRBJ2-3; 8 bases are shared with TRBD2. The junction had 13 bases not matched to a gene; V was cut back by 8 bases and J by 0 bases. This CDR3 contains 16 residues. Germline-derived CDR1 and CDR2 are SQVTM and ANQGSEA.

The chain is built from TRBV7-9 and TRBJ1-4; D not resolved. Germline CDR1 reads SEHNR; CDR2 reads FQNEAQ (reference sequence). CDR3 length equals 16 residues. V gave up 5 bases and J gave up 2 bases, with 15 bases separating them. The CDR3 coding sequence is TGTGCCAGCAGCGATTCATTGGGAGAGACTAATGAAAAACTGTTTTTT. It specifies CASSDSLGETNEKLFF.

This clone was recorded only once. The chain couples TRBV27 to TRBJ2-1; 13 nucleotides match TRBD2. The CDR3 has 16 amino acids. With V trimmed by 1 base and J by 5 bases, 2 bases remained unmatched. Per the germline V gene, CDR1 is MNHEY and CDR2 is SMNVEV (reference sequence). The CDR3 spells CASSLWTSGSNNEQFF. CDR3 bases: TGTGCCAGCAGTTTATGGACTAGCGGGAGCAACAATGAGCAGTTCTTC.

For this clone: The sample contains more than one DNA sequence encoding this CDR3. The chain employs TRBV2 and TRBJ1-5; TRBD1 agrees at 8 bases. Germline CDR1 reads SNHLY; CDR2 reads FYNNEI. This CDR3 has 14 amino acids. The ends lost 4 bases at V and 1 base at J; junction bases unmatched: 0. This chain's CDR3 is CASSGQGSNQPQHF. The CDR3 DNA reads TGTGCCAGCAGTGGACAGGGGAGCAATCAGCCCCAGCATTTT.

A single count supports this clone. The gene calls are TRBV29-1 and TRBJ2-7; 7 bases are shared with TRBD1. With V trimmed by 7 bases and J by 0 bases, 9 bases remained unmatched. Germline V CDR1 and CDR2: SQVTM, ANQGSEA. The CDR3 loop spans 14 amino acids. CDR3 sequence reads: CSAVDRTSSYEQYF. Here the CDR3 DNA reads TGCAGCGCTGTGGACAGGACGAGCTCCTACGAGCAGTACTTC.

The chain employs TRBV11-2 and TRBJ2-7, with 7 bases lining up with TRBD2. CDR3 length: 15 residues. The J segment lost 3 bases and the V segment lost 0 bases, leaving 5 bases of the junction unmatched. Germline V gives CDR1 SGHAT, CDR2 FQNNGV. The CDR3 sequence: CASSLDTGLIYEQYF. CDR3 DNA: TGTGCCAGCAGCTTAGATACGGGACTAATCTACGAGCAGTACTTC.

The V gene is TRBV5-6, the J gene TRBJ1-2, with 9 bases lining up with TRBD1. After removal of 1 base from V and 7 bases from J, the junction contained 5 bases not matched to a gene. The CDR3 is made up of 14 amino acids. Germline values: CDR1 SGHDT, CDR2 YYEEEE. This CDR3 reads CASSLSGQGLGYTF. The CDR3, as DNA: TGTGCCAGCAGCTTGTCGGGACAGGGTCTTGGCTACACCTTC.

This sequence joins TRBV18 and TRBJ2-1; 10 bases agree with TRBD1. Germline V gene sequence: CDR1 KGHSH, CDR2 LQKENI. With V trimmed by 5 bases and J by 7 bases, 2 bases remained unmatched. This CDR3 contains 13 residues. The CDR3, as DNA: TGTGCCAGCTCAGGGACAGGGGCAAATGAGCAGTTCTTC. It is translated as CASSGTGANEQFF.

CDR3 nucleotide sequence: TGCAGCGTAATTAGCGGGGGGCCCACAGATACGCAGTATTTT. Its translation: CSVISGGPTDTQYF. The J gene is TRBJ2-3, the V gene TRBV29-1, with TRBD2 identical over 10 bases. The V gene end was trimmed by 6 bases and the J gene end by 2 bases; junction bases not matched to a gene: 5. From germline, CDR1 is SQVTM and CDR2 ANQGSEA. The CDR3 length is 14 residues.

The V and J genes are TRBV6-1 and TRBJ2-7; the D gene is possibly TRBD2 (6 bases). The CDR3 runs to 15 residues. From germline, CDR1 is MNHNS and CDR2 SASEGT. V dropped 4 bases and J dropped 6 bases, with 19 bases sitting between them. The CDR3 loop is CASSGGHGGYREQYF. Here the CDR3 DNA reads TGTGCCAGCAGTGGGGGTCACGGAGGGTATCGCGAGCAGTACTTC.

This chain connects TRBV9 to TRBJ2-3; TRBD2 matches 12 bases. V lost 0 bases, J lost 2 bases, and 4 bases stayed unmatched. The germline CDR1 and CDR2 sequences are SGDLS and YYNGEE. The CDR3 has 17 residues. In DNA, the CDR3 is TGTGCCAGCAGCGTAGCTCTAGCGGGAGGGTACACAGATACGCAGTATTTT. Its translation is CASSVALAGGYTDTQYF. Variable domain in full (rest from reference TRBV9 and TRBJ2-3): DSGVTQTPKHLITATGQRVTLRCSPRSGDLSVYWYQQSLDQGLQFLIQYYNGEERAKGNILERFSAQQFPDLHSELNLSSLELGDSALYFCASSVALAGGYTDTQYFGPGTRLTVL.

This chain connects TRBV29-1 to TRBJ1-1; TRBD1 aligns across 9 bases. There are 13 residues in the CDR3. J was trimmed by 4 bases and V by 4 bases; bases with no gene match: 4. The V gene's germline CDR1 is SQVTM and CDR2 ANQGSEA. The DNA of the CDR3 is TGCAGCGTTGGGGGACAGGGCGGCACTGAAGCTTTCTTT. It is translated as CSVGGQGGTEAFF.

J is TRBJ2-7 and V is TRBV15, with D possibly being TRBD1 (6 bases). The V and J ends lost 3 bases and 0 bases respectively, with 12 bases between them. Looked up from germline, CDR1 is LNHNV and CDR2 is YYDKDF (reference sequence). This CDR3 contains 15 residues. In nucleotides, the CDR3 is TGTGCCACCAGCAGGGAAACAGGGAGCTCCTACGAGCAGTACTTC. Translation gives CATSRETGSSYEQYF.

J is TRBJ1-5 and V is TRBV7-2, with no clear D. The CDR3 extends over 14 amino acids. Germline lookup yields CDR1 SGHTA and CDR2 FQGNSA. V lost 2 bases and J lost 3, with 8 bases in between. In nucleotides, the CDR3 is TGTGCCAGCAGCTTAACGCAGTTCAATCAGCCCCAGCATTTT. The encoded protein is CASSLTQFNQPQHF. The whole variable domain, remainder taken from reference TRBV7-2 and TRBJ1-5, is GAGVSQSPSNKVTEKGKDVELRCDPISGHTALYWYRQSLGQGLEFLIYFQGNSAPDKSGLPSDRFSAERTGGSVSTLTIQRTQQEDSAVYLCASSLTQFNQPQHFGDGTRLSIL.

V gene TRBV7-2 combines with J gene TRBJ2-3; TRBD2 matches at 15 bases. The CDR3 covers 18 residues. The V and J ends lost 2 bases and 2 bases, in that order; junction bases with no gene match: 5. Germline loops: CDR1 SGHTA, CDR2 FQGNSA. CDR3 nucleotide sequence: TGTGCCAGCAGCTTACCGGGACTAGCGGGAGGCGCCACAGATACGCAGTATTTT. Translated, it gives CASSLPGLAGGATDTQYF.